This entry lists 23 T cell receptor beta chains sequenced from one sample in a study of blood T cell repertoires in COVID-19. The data were produced by immunoSEQ multiplex PCR, yet TCRdb's version contains in-frame clones alone and is incomplete. Among 75,000 to 100,000 clones listed, nearly 90% were seen once. Sequenced: peripheral blood. The source of these receptors is a man in his 70s with acute or convalescent COVID-19.

This clone has only a few counts. V usage is TRBV11-2 and J usage is TRBJ2-1; D is unclear. V was shortened by 1 base and J by 6 bases, with 10 bases between the two germline ends. The length of the CDR3 is 14 residues. Germline-derived CDR1 and CDR2 are SGHAT and FQNNGV. Here the CDR3 DNA reads TGTGCCAGCAGCTTAGCTCGCAGTCGCAATGAGCAGTTCTTC. This codes for CASSLARSRNEQFF.

The chain links TRBV4-1 to TRBJ1-6; 12 nucleotides match TRBD1. The CDR3 is made up of 17 amino acids. V lost 2 bases and J lost 7; bases outside the gene matches: 6. Germline CDR1 is MGHRA and CDR2 is YSYEKL. Here the CDR3 reads CASSQFGTGGLNSPLHF. The CDR3 coding sequence is TGCGCCAGCAGCCAATTCGGGACAGGGGGCTTAAATTCACCCCTCCACTTT.

The chain recombines TRBV6-5 with TRBJ1-2; D gene unclear. CDR1 is MNHEY, CDR2 SVGAGI, per germline. The CDR3 length is 13 residues. Deletions cut 5 bases from V and 6 bases from J, with 13 bases between. The CDR3 nucleotides read TGTGCCAGCAGTCGGTTTTCGCAGGATGGCTACACCTTC. Encoded protein: CASSRFSQDGYTF.

In nucleotides, the CDR3 is TGTGCCAGCAGAGGGGGCCACTATGGCTACACCTTC. Its protein product is CASRGGHYGYTF. The gene calls are TRBV28 and TRBJ1-2; 7 bases match TRBD1. CDR1 and CDR2 (germline): MDHEN, SYDVKM. The CDR3 sequence is 12 residues long. The V segment lost 6 bases and the J segment 3 bases; nucleotides outside the gene matches: 1.

J is TRBJ2-5 and V is TRBV28; D is perhaps TRBD2 (6 bases). The CDR3 runs 13 residues. Germline V gives CDR1 MDHEN, CDR2 SYDVKM. V lost 6 bases to trimming and J lost 2 bases, with 10 bases between them. CDR3 sequence reads: CASSLTRQETQYF. DNA for the CDR3: TGTGCCAGCAGCCTGACTAGACAAGAGACCCAGTACTTC.

This clone was seen a handful of times. The V gene is TRBV5-8, the J gene TRBJ1-4; 7 positions agree with TRBD1. CDR3 length: 14 amino acids. Losses at the gene ends were 5 bases for V and 5 bases for J; bases not matched to a gene: 6. Germline V gives CDR1 SGHTS, CDR2 YDEGEE. CDR3 DNA sequence: TGTGCCAGCAGTCGACAGGGTGTAAATGAAAAACTGTTTTTT. The encoded protein is CASSRQGVNEKLFF.

The chain is built from TRBV6-2 or TRBV6-3 and TRBJ1-3, with 7 nucleotides matching TRBD1. The length of the CDR3 is 17 residues. Trimming removed 2 bases from V and 0 bases from J; junction bases left unmatched: 7. Germline loops: CDR1 MNHEY, CDR2 SVGEGT. CDR3 nucleotide sequence: TGTGCCAGCAGTTACCCAACAGGGGTGGTCTCTGGAAACACCATATATTTT. It is translated as CASSYPTGVVSGNTIYF.

The chain carries TRBV19 and TRBJ2-1; TRBD2 matches 9 bases. The CDR3 consists of 17 residues. V lost 2 bases, J lost 0 bases, and 5 bases stayed unmatched. In germline, CDR1 is LNHDA, CDR2 SQIVND (reference sequence). In DNA form, the CDR3 reads TGTGCCAGTAGTATAAGTCTAGCGGGGAGCTCCTACAATGAGCAGTTCTTC. This codes for CASSISLAGSSYNEQFF.

The rearrangement uses TRBV1 and TRBJ2-2; TRBD2 is the table's D call and was not checked against the DNA. TRBV1 is tagged as a pseudogene. The CDR3 sequence is 18 residues long. The CDR3 loop reads CTSSQGLAGGPDTGELFF. The CDR3, as DNA: TGCACCAGCAGCCAGGGACTAGCGGGGGGGCCCGACACCGGGGAGCTGTTTTTT.

This sequence joins TRBV4-1 and TRBJ1-3; D unresolved. CDR3 length equals 16 residues. The V end was cut by 1 base, the J end by 7 bases, with 17 bases between. The V gene's germline CDR1 is MGHRA and CDR2 YSYEKL. The CDR3, as DNA: TGCGCCAGCAGCCAAGTCTTCGGGGAACCTATGAACACCATATATTTT. Residues: CASSQVFGEPMNTIYF.

The chain has TRBV3-1 (or the pseudogene TRBV3-2) and TRBJ2-1; D not certain. The CDR3 is 12 amino acids. Germline CDR1 and CDR2: LGHDT and YNNKEL (reference sequence). V gave up 2 bases and J gave up 12 bases, with 11 bases separating them. CDR3 protein: CASSQQLTGQFF. CDR3 sequence (DNA): TGTGCCAGCAGCCAACAACTTACCGGGCAGTTCTTC.

This clone has a handful of counts. The chain recombines TRBV2 with TRBJ1-2; the D gene is possibly TRBD1 (5 bases). Germline V gene data show CDR1 as SNHLY and CDR2 as FYNNEI. CDR3 size: 12 residues. Trimming left V 7 bases short and J 3 bases short, with 9 bases between. The CDR3 nucleotides read TGTGCCAGCACCGACAGCCACTATGGCTACACCTTC. This encodes CASTDSHYGYTF.

This clone was detected only a few times. V is TRBV27 and J is TRBJ2-2, with 7 bases aligning to TRBD1. This CDR3 is built from 16 residues. The J segment lost 4 bases and the V segment lost 3 bases, leaving 8 bases of the junction unmatched. Germline lookup yields CDR1 MNHEY and CDR2 SMNVEV (reference sequence). The CDR3 reads CASSFPPGTVTGELFF. In nucleotides, the CDR3 is TGTGCCAGCAGTTTTCCTCCCGGGACAGTCACCGGGGAGCTGTTTTTT.

V gene TRBV19 combines with J gene TRBJ2-7; 8 bases fit TRBD1. The CDR3 consists of 14 residues. The ends lost 5 bases at V and 2 bases at J; junction bases unmatched: 5. Germline V lookup: CDR1 LNHDA, CDR2 SQIVND (reference sequence). CDR3 nucleotide sequence: TGTGCCAGTAGTCTCCGGGACAGGCCCTACGAGCAGTACTTC. Amino acids: CASSLRDRPYEQYF.

The chain has TRBV19 and TRBJ2-7; 12 bases are a match to TRBD1. Germline CDR1 reads LNHDA; CDR2 reads SQIVND (reference sequence). CDR3 length: 15 residues. The V gene end was trimmed by 2 bases and the J gene end by 6 bases; junction bases not matched to a gene: 5. CDR3 nucleotide sequence: TGTGCCAGTAGTATACCGGGGACAGGGGGCGCCGAGCAGTACTTC. This translates into CASSIPGTGGAEQYF.

The rearrangement uses TRBV12-3 or TRBV12-4 and TRBJ2-3; TRBD1 is a possible D gene (6 bases). CDR3 length equals 13 residues. Trimming shortened V by 6 bases and J by 9 bases, and 16 bases separated the two germline ends. The CDR3 spells CASSSPQGFTQYF. The CDR3 DNA reads TGTGCCAGCAGCTCACCGCAGGGGTTCACGCAGTATTTT.

V gene TRBV14 combines with J gene TRBJ1-4, with a weak D call TRBD1 (5 bases). The V and J ends lost 6 bases and 7 bases respectively, with 9 bases between them. Germline CDR1 is SGHDN and CDR2 is FVKESK. The CDR3 is 12 amino acids. The CDR3 coding sequence is TGTGCCAGCAGGCAGGGTGGTGAAAAACTGTTTTTT. It specifies CASRQGGEKLFF.

This rearrangement joins TRBV5-1 to TRBJ2-3; weak D call: TRBD2 (7 bases). V lost 0 bases and J lost 4, with 12 bases in between. The V gene's germline CDR1 is SGHRS and CDR2 YFSETQ. The CDR3 is 15 amino acids. Written as DNA, the CDR3 is TGCGCCAGCAGCTTGGAACGGGGGGCCCCAGATACGCAGTATTTT. Amino acids: CASSLERGAPDTQYF.

The chain's CDR3 is CAIARNEGDHEQYF. The CDR3 nucleotides read TGTGCCATCGCCAGAAATGAGGGGGACCACGAGCAGTACTTC. This chain links TRBV10-3 with TRBJ2-7, with D tentatively TRBD1 (6 bases). CDR3 size: 14 residues. Germline-derived CDR1 and CDR2 are ENHRY and SYGVKD. Trimming pared 8 bases from V and 5 bases from J, leaving 19 bases between.

The V gene is TRBV24-1, the J gene TRBJ2-2, with 10 bases identical to TRBD1. The CDR3 is made up of 13 amino acids. The V gene end was trimmed by 7 bases and the J gene end by 5 bases; junction bases not matched to a gene: 0. In germline, CDR1 is KGHDR, CDR2 SFDVKD. The CDR3 is CATRGQGTGELFF. The CDR3 nucleotides read TGTGCCACCAGGGGACAGGGGACCGGGGAGCTGTTTTTT.

A note on this clone: One junction end does not reproduce the germline sequence, and a read error may be involved. The V and J genes are TRBV7-7 and TRBJ2-5, with a weak D call TRBD2 (7 bases). The CDR3 spans 13 residues. Germline assignment: CDR1 SSHAT and CDR2 FNYEAQ (reference sequence). The CDR3 loop reads CASSGTPQETQYF. In nucleotides, the CDR3 is TGTGCTAGCAGCGGGACACCCCAAGAGACCCAGTACTTC.

This chain joins TRBV5-4 and TRBJ2-3; D might be TRBD2 (7 bases). The CDR3 covers 14 residues. The germline CDR1 and CDR2 sequences are SGHNT and YYREEE (reference sequence). The V gene lost 1 base and the J gene lost 6 bases, with 12 bases spanning the gap. The DNA of the CDR3 is TGTGCCAGCAGCTTGACAGGGACTACGGATACGCAGTATTTT. It yields the protein CASSLTGTTDTQYF.

This clone was seen once. The chain has TRBV30 and TRBJ1-2, with 7 bases matching TRBD1. V shed 2 bases, J shed 3 bases, and the junction held 9 bases outside the gene matches. The CDR3 sequence is 15 residues long. Germline V gives CDR1 GTSNPN, CDR2 SVGIG (reference sequence). The CDR3 coding sequence is TGTGCCTGGAGTCCCGGGACAGCAAAATACTATGGCTACACCTTC. Protein: CAWSPGTAKYYGYTF.